This T cell receptor (beta chain) comes out of a study of blood T cells in healthy people across ages. Broader study findings: Long-lived donors exceeded aged donors in naive CD4+ cells and diversity.

PBMCs, at least 7 million per sample, were isolated. V lost 5 bases, J lost 4 bases, and 9 bases lay in between. In germline, CDR1 is DFQATT, CDR2 SNEGSKA (reference sequence). This CDR3 is 12 amino acids long. About this clonotype itself: What it recognizes is unknown.

Alongside a J-beta primer mix, a sample-barcoded 5' primer served in a second PCR lasting about 7 to 11 cycles. The yield of each sample was at least 2.5 million CDR3-containing paired-end reads. Via MiXCR, TCRdb re-called the 5' RACE reads, giving one row per CDR3 protein. The sample has 1.5 million to 2 million distinct CDR3 sequences; just under 50% are singletons. The rearrangement links TRBV20-1 to TRBJ2-1; D is unclear. What was sequenced was blood. The sequence derives from a woman aged 40 to 49 in good health. CDR3 in amino acids: CSAFGPYNEQFF. The CDR3 DNA sequence: TGCAGTGCTTTTGGACCGTACAATGAGCAGTTCTTC.